This T cell receptor beta chain was sequenced during a study of T cells in Graves' hyperthyroidism and ophthalmopathy. The PBMCs were sourced from fresh peripheral blood (about 10 ml). Amplification of TCR beta CDR3 regions used RNA as the template. The study used the HTBI primer set for a first-round RT-PCR of the TCR CDR3. From the multiplex PCR reads, TCRdb called clonotypes with MiXCR, one entry per CDR3 protein. The sample yields more than 500,000 distinct CDR3 sequences, 15% to 20% seen once. This clonotype appeared a few times. J lost 8 bases, V lost 6 bases, and 4 bases had no gene match. Germline V gene data show CDR1 as MNHNS and CDR2 as SASEGT. This CDR3 contains 12 residues.

The sample was blood. This receptor was taken from a woman aged 25 to 45 with Graves' ophthalmopathy. The V and J genes are TRBV6-1 and TRBJ1-2, with 9 bases lining up with TRBD1. The CDR3 region has the DNA TGTGCCAGCAGCATGACAGGGGGAGGCTACACCTTC. Residues: CASSMTGGGYTF.